This passage covers 17 T cell receptor beta chains from one sample sequenced in a study of T-cell memory formation after mild COVID-19. MiXCR was run by TCRdb on the 5' RACE reads, yielding one entry per CDR3 protein. Of about 470,000 distinct CDR3 sequences in the sample, about 23% were seen once. Sequenced material: PBMCs or a T cell subset sorted from them (not recorded which). The receptors derive from an adult woman who had mild COVID-19 (a few samples of this study predate the infection). Cell type and time point are not known.

This clonotype was seen a few times. J is TRBJ2-5 and V is TRBV5-5; possibly TRBD2 for D (6 bases). Germline CDR1 reads SGHKS; CDR2 reads YYEKEE (reference sequence). V dropped 2 bases and J dropped 2 bases, with 13 bases sitting between them. This CDR3 contains 15 residues. The CDR3 nucleotides are TGTGCCAGCAGCTTATTTACCGGGGGTCAAGAGACCCAGTACTTC. Protein sequence: CASSLFTGGQETQYF.

This sequence joins TRBV27 and TRBJ2-1, with 9 bases lining up with TRBD2. The CDR3 spans 20 residues. The germline V gene has CDR1 MNHEY and CDR2 SMNVEV (reference sequence). V lost 1 base and J lost 1; bases outside the gene matches: 14. The CDR3 region has the DNA TGTGCCAGCAGTTTATGGCGGGAGGGCCTCTTGCGGAGGTCCTACAATGAGCAGTTCTTC. It translates to CASSLWREGLLRRSYNEQFF.

The chain is built from TRBV29-1 and TRBJ1-1; no reliable D call. This CDR3 has 13 amino acids. The V end lost 4 bases, the J end lost 1 base, and 10 bases lay between the germline ends. Per the germline V gene, CDR1 is SQVTM and CDR2 is ANQGSEA. In DNA, the CDR3 is TGCAGCGTTGGAGGTCGGGGGAACACTGAAGCTTTCTTT. As protein: CSVGGRGNTEAFF.

The CDR3 nucleotides read TGTGCCTGGAGTGTATTGCCGGGGTCTGGAAACACCATATATTTT. Protein sequence: CAWSVLPGSGNTIYF. The chain couples TRBV30 to TRBJ1-3; D unresolved. The CDR3 sequence is 15 residues long. Trimming cost V 0 bases and J 1 base, with 10 bases left between them. CDR1 and CDR2 from the germline V gene are GTSNPN and SVGIG (reference sequence).

The chain links TRBV29-1 to TRBJ1-1; D gene uncertain. V shed 4 bases and J shed 11 bases, with 17 bases lying between them. Germline values: CDR1 SQVTM, CDR2 ANQGSEA. This CDR3 is 12 amino acids long. CDR3 DNA: TGCAGCGTTGTGGACCTCCAAAGTCGGGCTTTCTTT. It is translated as CSVVDLQSRAFF. Full variable domain (missing parts from reference TRBV29-1 and TRBJ1-1): SAVISQKPSRDICQRGTSLTIQCQVDSQVTMMFWYRQQPGQSLTLIATANQGSEATYESGFVIDKFPISRPNLTFSTLTVSNMSPEDSSIYLCSVVDLQSRAFFGQGTRLTVV.

DNA for the CDR3: TGTGCCTGGAGTGTTTCCTCAGACTACAATGAGCAGTTCTTC. It translates to CAWSVSSDYNEQFF. The rearrangement uses TRBV30 and TRBJ2-1; no clear D gene. The germline V gene has CDR1 GTSNPN and CDR2 SVGIG (reference sequence). V was pared by 0 bases and J by 3 bases, with 9 bases between. The CDR3 spans 14 residues. The full variable domain, with the rest looked up from reference TRBV30 and TRBJ2-1, is SQTIHQWPATLVQPVGSPLSLECTVEGTSNPNLYWYRQAAGRGLQLLFYSVGIGQISSEVPQNLSASRPQDRQFILSSKKLLLSDSGFYLCAWSVSSDYNEQFFGPGTRLTVL.

This clonotype was picked up a small number of times. The chain joins TRBV28 to TRBJ2-7; the match to TRBD2 covers 12 bases. The CDR3 consists of 15 residues. V shed 4 bases and J 6 bases; nucleotides not matched to a gene: 7. From germline, CDR1 is MDHEN and CDR2 SYDVKM. The CDR3 sequence: CASSSLAGGRGEQYF. CDR3 nucleotide sequence: TGTGCCAGCAGTTCCCTAGCGGGGGGGAGAGGCGAGCAGTACTTC.

The chain is built from TRBV5-1 and TRBJ2-7; 8 positions agree with TRBD1. V was pared by 3 bases and J by 0 bases, with 5 bases of the junction left unmatched. The length of the CDR3 is 15 residues. Germline CDR1 SGHRS, CDR2 YFSETQ. The CDR3 coding sequence is TGCGCCAGCAGCTCTGGACAGGGACCCTCCTACGAGCAGTACTTC. Residues: CASSSGQGPSYEQYF. The variable domain in full, completed from reference TRBV5-1 and TRBJ2-7, reads KAGVTQTPRYLIKTRGQQVTLSCSPISGHRSVSWYQQTPGQGLQFLFEYFSETQRNKGNFPGRFSGRQFSNSRSEMNVSTLELGDSALYLCASSSGQGPSYEQYFGPGTRLTVT.

There are a few counts of this clonotype. For the CDR3, the DNA is TGTGCCAGCAGTTCAAGGGGGGGCCTCACCCACACAGATACGCAGTATTTT. Translation gives CASSSRGGLTHTDTQYF. The chain employs TRBV12-3 or TRBV12-4 and TRBJ2-3; D is perhaps TRBD2 (7 bases). The CDR3 consists of 17 residues. V was trimmed by 4 bases and J by 2 bases, leaving 19 bases between them.

This clonotype was counted only a few times. V is TRBV24-1 and J is TRBJ2-1; D possibly corresponds to TRBD1 (7 bases). The CDR3 is 13 residues long. The germline V gene has CDR1 KGHDR and CDR2 SFDVKD. V lost 11 bases to trimming and J lost 7 bases, with 17 bases between them. CDR3 protein: CASSEGAGNEQFF. CDR3 bases: TGTGCCAGCTCAGAGGGGGCGGGAAATGAGCAGTTCTTC.

This sequence joins TRBV10-3 and TRBJ2-5, with 10 positions matching TRBD2. This CDR3 spans 14 amino acids. Germline values: CDR1 ENHRY, CDR2 SYGVKD. V dropped 3 bases and J dropped 5; count of bases not matched to a gene: 3. The CDR3 nucleotides are TGTGCCATCAGTGATAGCGGGGGGTCGGAGACCCAGTACTTC. The encoded protein is CAISDSGGSETQYF.

CDR3 protein: CASSSRLAGLSTDTQYF. The CDR3, as DNA: TGCGCCAGCAGTTCTAGACTAGCGGGGCTTAGCACAGATACGCAGTATTTT. The V gene is TRBV5-1, the J gene TRBJ2-3; 11 nucleotides agree with TRBD2. The CDR3 sequence is 17 residues long. CDR1 is SGHRS, CDR2 YFSETQ, per germline. J gave up 0 bases and V 5 bases, and 8 bases lay outside the gene matches. Full variable domain (outside the CDR3, taken from reference TRBV5-1 and TRBJ2-3): KAGVTQTPRYLIKTRGQQVTLSCSPISGHRSVSWYQQTPGQGLQFLFEYFSETQRNKGNFPGRFSGRQFSNSRSEMNVSTLELGDSALYLCASSSRLAGLSTDTQYFGPGTRLTVL.

This clonotype was found a few times. CDR3 bases: TGCAGTGCTAGACTGGGGAGTGAGCAGTTCTTC. Translating it yields CSARLGSEQFF. The chain recombines TRBV20-1 with TRBJ2-1, with D possibly TRBD2 on 5 matching bases. The germline CDR1 and CDR2 sequences are DFQATT and SNEGSKA (reference sequence). V was shortened by 2 bases and J by 9 bases, with 8 bases between the two germline ends. There are 11 residues in the CDR3.

In this sample, this clonotype turned up a few times. The chain carries TRBV7-9 and TRBJ2-5; D is undetermined. The CDR3 is made up of 14 amino acids. Germline V CDR1 and CDR2: SEHNR, FQNEAQ (reference sequence). The V end was cut by 3 bases, the J end by 2 bases, with 10 bases between. The CDR3 coding sequence is TGTGCCAGCAGCTTCGGTACAAGACAAGAGACCCAGTACTTC. Translated: CASSFGTRQETQYF. Looking up the rest from reference TRBV7-9 and TRBJ2-5 gives the full variable domain: DTGVSQNPRHKITKRGQNVTFRCDPISEHNRLYWYRQTLGQGPEFLTYFQNEAQLEKSRLLSDRFSAERPKGSFSTLEIQRTEQGDSAMYLCASSFGTRQETQYFGPGTRLLVL.

The V call is TRBV6-2 or TRBV6-3, the J call TRBJ2-7, with D perhaps matching TRBD1 or TRBD2 (5 bases each). Germline loops: CDR1 MNHEY, CDR2 SVGEGT. This CDR3 contains 15 residues. V was pared by 2 bases and J by 3 bases, with 14 bases between. CDR3 DNA: TGTGCCAGCAGTTACGGGACCCCTGACGACTACGAGCAGTACTTC. This codes for CASSYGTPDDYEQYF.

The chain uses TRBV15 and TRBJ2-1; D is tentatively TRBD1 or TRBD2 (5 bases each). Germline CDR1 reads LNHNV; CDR2 reads YYDKDF (reference sequence). The CDR3 extends over 14 amino acids. The V and J ends lost 0 bases and 7 bases respectively, with 10 bases between them. CDR3 DNA sequence: TGTGCCACCAGCAGAGATCGACAGCGGAATGAGCAGTTCTTC. Translation gives CATSRDRQRNEQFF.

Only a few counts were recorded for this clonotype. This rearrangement joins TRBV15 to TRBJ2-2, with 11 bases identical to TRBD2. Germline CDR1 LNHNV, CDR2 YYDKDF (reference sequence). The CDR3 consists of 17 residues. V gave up 1 base and J gave up 4 bases; unmatched junction bases: 5. The DNA for the CDR3 is TGTGCCACCAGCAGAGGAGGGACTAGCGGAGCCACCGGGGAGCTGTTTTTT. Protein: CATSRGGTSGATGELFF.